Each of the 10 T cell receptor beta chains below was sequenced from the same sample in a study of regulatory T cells in long-lasting Graves disease. The time point denotes: persistent/refractory GD, antithyroid drugs over 5 years with positive TRAb. The TCR library was prepared using RNA isolated from PBMCs. Relying on iRepertoire HTBI primers and Arm-PCR of CDR3 regions, the team built TCR beta libraries. TCRdb re-analysed the multiplex PCR reads in MiXCR, keeping a single row per CDR3 protein. The table lists 600,000 to 800,000 distinct CDR3 sequences, 25% to 35% of them singletons. The starting material was peripheral blood mononuclear cells (PBMCs), obtained when the disease was refractory, from a patient treated with antithyroid drugs. Receptors originate from a female donor with Graves disease.

This clonotype showed up many times. V usage is TRBV2 and J usage is TRBJ1-6; D is perhaps TRBD1 (5 bases). The CDR3 runs to 14 residues. V dropped 4 bases and J dropped 8 bases, with 12 bases sitting between them. From germline, CDR1 is SNHLY and CDR2 FYNNEI. This CDR3 reads CASSGGREDSPLHF. CDR3 bases: TGTGCCAGCAGTGGCGGCAGGGAGGATTCACCCCTCCACTTT. Looking up the rest from reference TRBV2 and TRBJ1-6 gives the full variable domain: EPEVTQTPSHQVTQMGQEVILRCVPISNHLYFYWYRQILGQKVEFLVSFYNNEISEKSEIFDDQFSVERPDGSNFTLKIRSTKLEDSAMYFCASSGGREDSPLHFGNGTRLTVT.

V and J are TRBV7-9 and TRBJ2-5; D is uncertain. Germline assignment: CDR1 SEHNR and CDR2 FQNEAQ (reference sequence). The CDR3 spans 16 residues. Between the trimmed V and J ends, which lost 2 bases and 2 bases, there was a span of 15 bases. The CDR3 DNA reads as TGTGCCAGCAGCTTACGTGAGCCCTCCCAACAAGAGACCCAGTACTTC. This encodes CASSLREPSQQETQYF.

This clonotype was counted a few times. The rearrangement links TRBV12-3 or TRBV12-4 to TRBJ1-5; the D gene is possibly TRBD1 (6 bases). V dropped 5 bases and J dropped 6 bases, with 14 bases sitting between them. This CDR3 is built from 14 residues. Here the CDR3 reads CASSTRLGGQPQHF. The CDR3 DNA sequence: TGTGCCAGCAGTACACGCCTAGGGGGTCAGCCCCAGCATTTT.

The J gene is TRBJ1-2, the V gene TRBV30, with TRBD1 identical over 8 bases. J was trimmed by 5 bases and V by 0 bases; bases with no gene match: 11. There are 16 residues in the CDR3. Germline values: CDR1 GTSNPN, CDR2 SVGIG (reference sequence). The DNA for the CDR3 is TGTGCCTGGAGTGTACCCCGACAGGGGCGTCGGTATGGCTACACCTTC. It yields the protein CAWSVPRQGRRYGYTF.

The chain uses TRBV7-2 and TRBJ1-4; TRBD1 is a possible D gene (6 bases). The CDR3 is made up of 14 amino acids. Germline CDR1 SGHTA, CDR2 FQGNSA. Between the trimmed V and J ends, which lost 5 bases and 3 bases, there was a span of 10 bases. CDR3 nucleotides: TGTGCCAGCAGCGACAGGTCGGCTAATGAAAAACTGTTTTTT. Translation: CASSDRSANEKLFF.

The chain couples TRBV6-5 to TRBJ2-7; 9 bases align to TRBD2. The CDR3 is made up of 17 amino acids. The ends lost 2 bases at V and 3 bases at J; junction bases unmatched: 11. In germline, CDR1 is MNHEY, CDR2 SVGAGI. The CDR3 bases are TGTGCCAGCAGTTACGCGCAAGAATGGCGGGAGGGCTACGAGCAGTACTTC. This translates into CASSYAQEWREGYEQYF.

The J gene is TRBJ2-7, the V gene TRBV19; D gene unclear. V was clipped by 5 bases and J by 2 bases, with 10 bases between them. The CDR3 loop spans 13 amino acids. The germline V gene encodes CDR1 LNHDA and CDR2 SQIVND (reference sequence). CDR3 amino acids: CASSVGVTYEQYF. The CDR3 DNA reads TGTGCCAGTAGTGTCGGCGTTACCTACGAGCAGTACTTC.

This clonotype was recorded a few times. This sequence joins TRBV20-1 and TRBJ1-2; D possibly corresponds to TRBD1 (5 bases). Germline V CDR1 and CDR2: DFQATT, SNEGSKA (reference sequence). Trimming left V 6 bases short and J 4 bases short, with 24 bases between. The CDR3 contains 16 residues. CDR3 nucleotide sequence: TGCAGTGCAACAGGATCACTTATTACATCGACCTATGGCTACACCTTC. Translation gives CSATGSLITSTYGYTF.

This clonotype was counted a few times. The rearrangement links TRBV12-3 or TRBV12-4 to TRBJ1-2; TRBD1 might be the D (6 bases). Deletions cut 6 bases from V and 8 bases from J, with 22 bases between. The CDR3 spans 15 residues. The CDR3, as DNA: TGTGCCAGCAGCCGAGGGGGGGGAGGCTTTGACGGCTACACCTTC. This translates into CASSRGGGGFDGYTF.

The V gene is TRBV7-2, the J gene TRBJ1-2, with 9 bases aligning to TRBD1. The CDR3 has 14 amino acids. Germline V gene data show CDR1 as SGHTA and CDR2 as FQGNSA. V shed 4 bases and J 5 bases; nucleotides not matched to a gene: 5. The CDR3 protein is CASSSADRGYGYTF. DNA of the CDR3: TGTGCCAGCAGCTCCGCGGACAGGGGATATGGCTACACCTTC.